Listed below are T cell receptor beta chains from one sample, sequenced in a study of T cells in Graves' hyperthyroidism and ophthalmopathy. MiXCR was run by TCRdb on the multiplex PCR reads, yielding one entry per CDR3 protein. The sample has around 480,000 distinct CDR3 sequences; around 14% are singletons. The material sequenced was blood. The receptor source for this set is a young woman with Graves' hyperthyroidism. Each CDR3 is given with its conserved first and last residue. The D gene is left open where the match is weak. Clone size is stated in some rows and not others, as once, few, many or a class when expanded.

clone size	D gene	V gene	J gene	CDR3 protein	CDR3 DNA
-	TRBD2	TRBV5-1	TRBJ2-5	CASSLALAGEAWEETQYF	TGCGCCAGCAGCTTGGCTCTAGCGGGAGAGGCCTGGGAAGAGACCCAGTACTTC
many	-	TRBV7-9	TRBJ1-2	CASSFTQGNGYTF	TGTGCCAGCAGCTTTACCCAGGGAAATGGCTACACCTTC
few	-	TRBV5-1	TRBJ2-3	CASSLDVPPTDTQYF	TGCGCCAGCAGCTTGGATGTCCCCCCCACAGATACGCAGTATTTT
few	TRBD1	TRBV30	TRBJ1-2	CAWSTPTFLDRGHGYTF	TGTGCCTGGAGTACCCCAACCTTCCTCGACAGGGGACATGGCTACACCTTC
many	-	TRBV12-3/TRBV12-4	TRBJ1-2	CASSFGQSSTF	TGTGCCAGCAGTTTTGGACAGTCGTCCACCTTC
many	-	TRBV27	TRBJ1-2	CASSLKGGGANGYTF	TGTGCCAGCAGCCTTAAAGGTGGGGGGGCGAATGGCTACACCTTC
-	-	TRBV5-6	TRBJ1-5	CASSLMGGDQPQHF	TGTGCCAGCAGCTTGATGGGTGGAGATCAGCCCCAGCATTTT
-	TRBD1	TRBV20-1	TRBJ2-7	CSAGNGDRSYEQYF	TGCAGTGCTGGAAACGGGGACAGGTCCTACGAGCAGTACTTC
few	TRBD2	TRBV20-1	TRBJ2-1	CSARDRLAGGRNYNEQFF	TGCAGTGCTAGAGATCGGCTAGCGGGAGGGCGTAACTACAATGAGCAGTTCTTC
many	-	TRBV12-3/TRBV12-4	TRBJ2-7	CASSLAQRYEQYF	TGTGCCAGCAGTTTAGCGCAAAGGTACGAGCAGTACTTC
many	TRBD1	TRBV2	TRBJ1-5	CASRRQGGQPQHF	TGTGCCAGCAGAAGACAGGGGGGTCAGCCCCAGCATTTT
many	-	TRBV20-1	TRBJ2-2	CSARDTWRAGNTGELFF	TGCAGTGCTAGAGATACTTGGAGGGCCGGGAACACCGGGGAGCTGTTTTTT
few	-	TRBV19	TRBJ1-5	CASSIFSGDQPQHF	TGTGCCAGTAGTATATTTTCAGGGGATCAGCCCCAGCATTTT
many	TRBD2	TRBV11-2	TRBJ2-1	CASRGAGGNEQFF	TGTGCCAGCAGGGGGGCGGGAGGGAATGAGCAGTTCTTC
many	TRBD1	TRBV29-1	TRBJ1-1	CSAGQPNTEAFF	TGCAGCGCGGGACAGCCGAACACTGAAGCTTTCTTT
many	-	TRBV11-1	TRBJ2-3	CASSHGHRVGDTQYF	TGTGCCAGCAGCCATGGTCACAGGGTTGGAGATACGCAGTATTTT
few	-	TRBV14	TRBJ1-5	CASSQLGSQPQHF	TGTGCCAGCAGCCAACTGGGGAGCCAGCCCCAGCATTTT
-	-	TRBV6-1	TRBJ2-3	CASARGRSTDTQYF	TGTGCCAGCGCCAGAGGACGTAGCACAGATACGCAGTATTTT